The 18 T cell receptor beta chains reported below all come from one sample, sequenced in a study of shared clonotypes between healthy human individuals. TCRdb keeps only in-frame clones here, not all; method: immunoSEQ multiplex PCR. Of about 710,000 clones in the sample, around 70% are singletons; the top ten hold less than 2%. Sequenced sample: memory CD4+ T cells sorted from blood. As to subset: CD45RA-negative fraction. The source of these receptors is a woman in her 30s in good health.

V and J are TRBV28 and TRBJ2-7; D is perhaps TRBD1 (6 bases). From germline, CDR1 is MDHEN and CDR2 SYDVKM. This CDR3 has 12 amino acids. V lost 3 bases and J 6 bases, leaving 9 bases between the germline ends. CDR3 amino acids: CASSFTGFEQYF. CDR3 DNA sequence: TGTGCCAGCAGTTTCACAGGGTTCGAGCAGTACTTC.

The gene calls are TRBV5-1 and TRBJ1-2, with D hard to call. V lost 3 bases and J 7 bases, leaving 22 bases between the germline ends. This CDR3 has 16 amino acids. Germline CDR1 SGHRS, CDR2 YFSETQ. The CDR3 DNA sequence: TGCGCCAGCAGCTCCGGTTGGGCGGAGGACTCAGGTGGCTACACCTTC. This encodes CASSSGWAEDSGGYTF.

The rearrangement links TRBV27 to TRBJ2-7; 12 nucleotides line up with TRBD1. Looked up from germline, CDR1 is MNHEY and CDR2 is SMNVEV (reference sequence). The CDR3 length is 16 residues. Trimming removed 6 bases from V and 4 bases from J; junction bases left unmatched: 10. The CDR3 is CASRKAGTGGRYEQYF. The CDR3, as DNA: TGTGCCAGCAGAAAGGCCGGGACAGGGGGCCGATACGAGCAGTACTTC.

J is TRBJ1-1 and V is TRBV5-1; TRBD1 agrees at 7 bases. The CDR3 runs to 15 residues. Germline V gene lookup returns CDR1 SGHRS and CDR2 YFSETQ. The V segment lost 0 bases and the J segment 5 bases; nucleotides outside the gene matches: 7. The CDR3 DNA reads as TGCGCCAGCAGCTTGGTGGAGCTCAGGGGGACTGAAGCTTTCTTT. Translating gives CASSLVELRGTEAFF.

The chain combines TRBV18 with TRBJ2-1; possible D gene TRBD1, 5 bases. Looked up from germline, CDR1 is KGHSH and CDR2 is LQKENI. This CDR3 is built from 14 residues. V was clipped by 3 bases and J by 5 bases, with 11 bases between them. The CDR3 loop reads CASSPAGPHNEQFF. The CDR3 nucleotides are TGTGCCAGCTCACCTGCAGGGCCGCACAATGAGCAGTTCTTC.

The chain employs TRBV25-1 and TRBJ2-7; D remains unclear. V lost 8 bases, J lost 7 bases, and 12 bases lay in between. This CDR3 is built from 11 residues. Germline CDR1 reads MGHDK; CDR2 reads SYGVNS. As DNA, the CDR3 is TGTGCCAGCCGAGAAACTGGGGAGCAGTACTTC. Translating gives CASRETGEQYF.

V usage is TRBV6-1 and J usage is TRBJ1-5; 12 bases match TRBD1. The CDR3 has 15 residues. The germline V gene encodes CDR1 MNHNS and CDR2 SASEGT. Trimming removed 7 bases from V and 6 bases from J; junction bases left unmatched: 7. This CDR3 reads CASKIGTGGGQPQHF. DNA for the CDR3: TGTGCCAGCAAGATCGGGACAGGGGGCGGTCAGCCCCAGCATTTT.

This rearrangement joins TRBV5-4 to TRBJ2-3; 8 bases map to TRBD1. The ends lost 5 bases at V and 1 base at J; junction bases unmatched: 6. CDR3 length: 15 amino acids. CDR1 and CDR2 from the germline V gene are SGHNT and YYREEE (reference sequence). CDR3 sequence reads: CASSYPGQGTDTQYF. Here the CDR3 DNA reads TGTGCCAGCAGTTACCCGGGACAGGGCACAGATACGCAGTATTTT.

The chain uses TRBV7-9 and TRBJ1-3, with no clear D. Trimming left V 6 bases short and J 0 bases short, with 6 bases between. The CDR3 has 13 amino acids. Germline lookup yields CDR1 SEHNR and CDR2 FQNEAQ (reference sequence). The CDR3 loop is CASRPNSGNTIYF. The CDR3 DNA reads TGTGCCAGCAGGCCCAACTCTGGAAACACCATATATTTT.

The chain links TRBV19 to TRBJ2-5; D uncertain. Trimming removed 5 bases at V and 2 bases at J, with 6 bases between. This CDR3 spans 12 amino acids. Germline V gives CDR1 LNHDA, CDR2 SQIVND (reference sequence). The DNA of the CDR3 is TGTGCCAGTAGTCAGGTTCAAGAGACCCAGTACTTC. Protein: CASSQVQETQYF.

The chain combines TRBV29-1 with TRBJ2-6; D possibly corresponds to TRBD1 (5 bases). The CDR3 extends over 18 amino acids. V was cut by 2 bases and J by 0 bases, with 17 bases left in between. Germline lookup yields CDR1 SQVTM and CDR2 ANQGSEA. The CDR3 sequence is CSVELSDTRPSGANVLTF. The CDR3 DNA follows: TGCAGCGTTGAACTGTCGGACACGCGCCCCTCTGGGGCCAACGTCCTGACTTTC.

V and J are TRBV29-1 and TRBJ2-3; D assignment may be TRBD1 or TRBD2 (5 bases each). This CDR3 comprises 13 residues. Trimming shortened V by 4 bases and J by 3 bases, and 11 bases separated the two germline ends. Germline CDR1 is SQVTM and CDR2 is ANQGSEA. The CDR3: CSVVQGGTDTQYF. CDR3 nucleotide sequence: TGCAGCGTTGTTCAGGGCGGGACAGATACGCAGTATTTT.

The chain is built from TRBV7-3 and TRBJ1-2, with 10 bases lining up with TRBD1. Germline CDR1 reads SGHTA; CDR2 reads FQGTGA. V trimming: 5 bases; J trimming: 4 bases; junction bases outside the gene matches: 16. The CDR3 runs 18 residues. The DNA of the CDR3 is TGTGCCAGCAGCCCTAGGGCCGGGACAGGGGATCAAGGCTATGGCTACACCTTC. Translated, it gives CASSPRAGTGDQGYGYTF.

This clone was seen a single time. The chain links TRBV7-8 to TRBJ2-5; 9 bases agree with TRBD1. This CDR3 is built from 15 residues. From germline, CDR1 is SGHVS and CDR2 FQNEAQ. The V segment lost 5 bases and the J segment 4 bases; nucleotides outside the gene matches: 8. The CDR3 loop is CASSMWDRVRETQYF. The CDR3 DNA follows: TGTGCCAGCAGCATGTGGGACAGGGTACGAGAGACCCAGTACTTC.

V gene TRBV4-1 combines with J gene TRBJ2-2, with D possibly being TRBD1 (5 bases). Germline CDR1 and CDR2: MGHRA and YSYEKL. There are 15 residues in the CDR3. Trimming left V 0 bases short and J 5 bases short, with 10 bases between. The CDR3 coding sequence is TGCGCCAGCAGCCAAGATCCCCAGGGTACCGGGGAGCTGTTTTTT. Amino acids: CASSQDPQGTGELFF.

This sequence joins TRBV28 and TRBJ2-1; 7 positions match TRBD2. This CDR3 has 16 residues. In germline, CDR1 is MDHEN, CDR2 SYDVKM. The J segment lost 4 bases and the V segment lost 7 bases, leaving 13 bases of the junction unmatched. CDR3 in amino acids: CASTPGGASGYNEQFF. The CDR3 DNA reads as TGTGCCAGCACCCCCGGCGGGGCTAGCGGTTACAATGAGCAGTTCTTC.

The DNA of the CDR3 is TGCGCCAGCAGTGAGCGGTTACAACAAGAGACCCAGTACTTC. Its translation is CASSERLQQETQYF. This chain links TRBV10-1 with TRBJ2-5, with D unresolved. Germline V lookup: CDR1 WNHNN, CDR2 SYGVQD (reference sequence). The V end was cut by 2 bases, the J end by 2 bases, with 9 bases between. The CDR3 contains 14 residues.

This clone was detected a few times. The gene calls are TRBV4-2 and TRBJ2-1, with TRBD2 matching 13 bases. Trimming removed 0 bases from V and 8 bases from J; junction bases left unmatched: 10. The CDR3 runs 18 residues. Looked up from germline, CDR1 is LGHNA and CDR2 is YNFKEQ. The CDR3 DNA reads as TGTGCCAGCAGCCAAGAAGCACTAGGACTAGCGGGAGTCCATGAGCAGTTCTTC. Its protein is CASSQEALGLAGVHEQFF.